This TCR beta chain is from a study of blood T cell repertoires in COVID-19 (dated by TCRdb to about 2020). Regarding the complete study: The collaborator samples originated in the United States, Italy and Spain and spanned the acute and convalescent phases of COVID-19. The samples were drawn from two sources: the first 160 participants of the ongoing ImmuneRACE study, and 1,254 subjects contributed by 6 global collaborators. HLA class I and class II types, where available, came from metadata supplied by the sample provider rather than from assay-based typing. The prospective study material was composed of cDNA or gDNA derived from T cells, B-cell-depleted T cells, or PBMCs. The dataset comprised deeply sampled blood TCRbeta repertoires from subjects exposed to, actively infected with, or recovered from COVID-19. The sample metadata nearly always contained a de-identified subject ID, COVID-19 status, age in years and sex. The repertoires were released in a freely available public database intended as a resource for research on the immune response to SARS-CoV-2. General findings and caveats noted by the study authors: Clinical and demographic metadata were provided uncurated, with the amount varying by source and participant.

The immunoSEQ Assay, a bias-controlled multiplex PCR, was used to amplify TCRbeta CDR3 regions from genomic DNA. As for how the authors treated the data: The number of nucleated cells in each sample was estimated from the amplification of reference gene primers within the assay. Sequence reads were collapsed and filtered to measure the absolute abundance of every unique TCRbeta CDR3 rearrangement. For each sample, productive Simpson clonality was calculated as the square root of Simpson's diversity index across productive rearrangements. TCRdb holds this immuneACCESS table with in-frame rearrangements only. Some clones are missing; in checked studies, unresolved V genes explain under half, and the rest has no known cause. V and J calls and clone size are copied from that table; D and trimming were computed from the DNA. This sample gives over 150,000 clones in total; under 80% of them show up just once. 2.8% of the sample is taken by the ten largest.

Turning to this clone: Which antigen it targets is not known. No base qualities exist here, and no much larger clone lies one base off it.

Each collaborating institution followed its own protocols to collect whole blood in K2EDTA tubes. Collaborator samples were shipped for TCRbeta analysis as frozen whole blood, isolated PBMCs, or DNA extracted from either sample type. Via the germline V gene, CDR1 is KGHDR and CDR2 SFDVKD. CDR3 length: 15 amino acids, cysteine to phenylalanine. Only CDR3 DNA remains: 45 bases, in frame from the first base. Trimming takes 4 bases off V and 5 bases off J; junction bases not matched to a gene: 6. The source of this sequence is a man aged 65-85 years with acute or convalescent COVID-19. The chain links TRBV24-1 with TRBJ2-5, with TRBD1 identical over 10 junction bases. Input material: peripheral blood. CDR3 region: CATSDMGQGSETQYF. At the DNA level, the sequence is TGTGCCACCAGTGACATGGGACAGGGGTCCGAGACCCAGTACTTC.